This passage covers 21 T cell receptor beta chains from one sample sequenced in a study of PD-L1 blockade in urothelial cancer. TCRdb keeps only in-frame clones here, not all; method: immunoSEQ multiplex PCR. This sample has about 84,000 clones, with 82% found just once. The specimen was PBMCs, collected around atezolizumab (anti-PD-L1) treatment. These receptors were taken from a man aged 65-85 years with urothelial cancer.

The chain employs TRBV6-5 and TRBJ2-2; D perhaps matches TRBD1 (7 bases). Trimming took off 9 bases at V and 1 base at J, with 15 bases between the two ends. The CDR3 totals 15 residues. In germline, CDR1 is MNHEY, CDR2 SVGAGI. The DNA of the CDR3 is TGTGCCAGTAACGGCGGGACAGTGAACACCGGGGAGCTGTTTTTT. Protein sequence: CASNGGTVNTGELFF.

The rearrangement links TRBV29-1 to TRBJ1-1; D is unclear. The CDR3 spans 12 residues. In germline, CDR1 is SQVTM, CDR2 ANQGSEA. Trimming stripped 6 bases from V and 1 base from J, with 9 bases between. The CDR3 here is CSVNAENTEAFF. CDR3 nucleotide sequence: TGCAGCGTGAATGCAGAGAACACTGAAGCTTTCTTT.

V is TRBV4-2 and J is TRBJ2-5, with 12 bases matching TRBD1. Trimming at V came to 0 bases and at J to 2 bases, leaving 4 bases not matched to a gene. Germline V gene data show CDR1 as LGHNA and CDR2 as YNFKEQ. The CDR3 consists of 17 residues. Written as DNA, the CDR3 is TGTGCCAGCAGCCAAGATGGGACAGGGGGCGAACAAGAGACCCAGTACTTC. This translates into CASSQDGTGGEQETQYF.

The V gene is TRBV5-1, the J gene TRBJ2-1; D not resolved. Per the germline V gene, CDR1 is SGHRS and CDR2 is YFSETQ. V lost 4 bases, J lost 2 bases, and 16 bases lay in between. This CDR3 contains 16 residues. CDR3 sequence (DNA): TGCGCCAGCAGCGCCGCCCTCCGCGGAGCCTACAATGAGCAGTTCTTC. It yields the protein CASSAALRGAYNEQFF.

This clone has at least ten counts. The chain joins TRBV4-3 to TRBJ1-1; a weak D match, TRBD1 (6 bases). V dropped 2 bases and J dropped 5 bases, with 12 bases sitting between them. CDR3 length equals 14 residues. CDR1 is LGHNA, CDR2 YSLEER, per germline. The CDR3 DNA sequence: TGCGCCAGCAGCCAAAGGGGGGGCCGAACTGAAGCTTTCTTT. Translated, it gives CASSQRGGRTEAFF.

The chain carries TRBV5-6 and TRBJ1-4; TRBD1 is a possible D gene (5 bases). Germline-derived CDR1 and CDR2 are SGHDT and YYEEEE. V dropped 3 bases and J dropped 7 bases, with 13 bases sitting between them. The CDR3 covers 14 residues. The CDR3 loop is CASSSLGAGEKLFF. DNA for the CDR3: TGTGCCAGCAGCTCCTTAGGGGCTGGTGAAAAACTGTTTTTT. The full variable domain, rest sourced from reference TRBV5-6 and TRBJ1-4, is DAGVTQSPTHLIKTRGQQVTLRCSPKSGHDTVSWYQQALGQGPQFIFQYYEEEERQRGNFPDRFSGHQFPNYSSELNVNALLLGDSALYLCASSSLGAGEKLFFGSGTQLSVL.

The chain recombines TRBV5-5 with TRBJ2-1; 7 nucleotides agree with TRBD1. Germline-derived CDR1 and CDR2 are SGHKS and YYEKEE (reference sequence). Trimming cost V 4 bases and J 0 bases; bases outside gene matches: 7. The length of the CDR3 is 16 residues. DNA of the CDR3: TGTGCCAGCAGCCCTCGACAGGGAAGCTCCTACAATGAGCAGTTCTTC. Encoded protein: CASSPRQGSSYNEQFF.

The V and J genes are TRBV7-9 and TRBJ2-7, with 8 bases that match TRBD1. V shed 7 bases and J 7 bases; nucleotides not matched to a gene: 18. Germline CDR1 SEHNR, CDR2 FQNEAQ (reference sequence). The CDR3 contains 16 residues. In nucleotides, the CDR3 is TGTGCCAGCACCACCCTCTCCCCATCAACAGGGGGTGAGCAGTACTTC. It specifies CASTTLSPSTGGEQYF.

In DNA, the CDR3 is TGTGCCAGCAGCAATGGGAGCGGCTCGAGGAACTTC. It translates to CASSNGSGSRNF. The V gene is TRBV21-1, the J gene TRBJ2-4; the D call of TRBD2 is as the table states it, not checked on the DNA. TRBV21-1 is noted as a pseudogene. CDR3 length: 12 amino acids.

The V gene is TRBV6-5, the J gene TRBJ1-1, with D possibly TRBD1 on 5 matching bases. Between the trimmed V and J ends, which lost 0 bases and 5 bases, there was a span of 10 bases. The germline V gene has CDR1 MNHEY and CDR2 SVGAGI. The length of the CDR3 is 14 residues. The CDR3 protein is CASSYSEGRTEAFF. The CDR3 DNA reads TGTGCCAGCAGTTACTCCGAGGGGAGGACTGAAGCTTTCTTT.

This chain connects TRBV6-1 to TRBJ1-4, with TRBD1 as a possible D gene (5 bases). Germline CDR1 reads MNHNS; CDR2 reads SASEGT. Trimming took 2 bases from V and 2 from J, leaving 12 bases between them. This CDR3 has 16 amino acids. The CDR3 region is CASSESSRGTNEKLFF. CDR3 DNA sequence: TGTGCCAGCAGTGAATCCTCCCGGGGGACTAATGAAAAACTGTTTTTT.

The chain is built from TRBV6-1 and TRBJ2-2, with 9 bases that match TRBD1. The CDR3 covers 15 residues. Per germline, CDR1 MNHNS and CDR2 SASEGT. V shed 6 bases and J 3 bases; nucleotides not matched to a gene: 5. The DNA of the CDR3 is TGTGCCAGCAGCCGGGACAGGGTAGACACCGGGGAGCTGTTTTTT. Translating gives CASSRDRVDTGELFF.

The CDR3 coding sequence is TGTGCCAGTAGTATCAGGACTAGCTCCTACGAGCAGTACTTC. The encoded protein is CASSIRTSSYEQYF. The chain couples TRBV19 to TRBJ2-7, with 7 bases identical to TRBD2. CDR3 length: 14 residues. V shed 3 bases and J 0 bases; nucleotides not matched to a gene: 2. The germline V gene encodes CDR1 LNHDA and CDR2 SQIVND (reference sequence).

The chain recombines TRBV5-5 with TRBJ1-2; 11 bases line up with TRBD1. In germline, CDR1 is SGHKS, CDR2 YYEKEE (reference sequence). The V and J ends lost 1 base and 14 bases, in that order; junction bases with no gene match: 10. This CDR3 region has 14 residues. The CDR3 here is CASSLSPLDRGPTF. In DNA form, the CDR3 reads TGTGCCAGCAGCTTGAGTCCGCTGGACAGGGGGCCTACCTTC.

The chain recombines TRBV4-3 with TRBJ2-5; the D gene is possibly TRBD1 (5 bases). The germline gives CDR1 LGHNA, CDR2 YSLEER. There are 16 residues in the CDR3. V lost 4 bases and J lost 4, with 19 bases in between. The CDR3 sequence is CASSLGSPGSGETQYF. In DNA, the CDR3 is TGCGCCAGCAGCCTCGGGTCACCAGGGTCGGGAGAGACCCAGTACTTC.

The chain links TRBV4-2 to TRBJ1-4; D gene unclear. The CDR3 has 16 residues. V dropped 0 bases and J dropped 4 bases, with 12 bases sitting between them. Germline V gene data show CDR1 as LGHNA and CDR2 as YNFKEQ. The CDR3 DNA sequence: TGTGCCAGCAGCCAAGATCCCGGCGGCTTTAATGAAAAACTGTTTTTT. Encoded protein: CASSQDPGGFNEKLFF.

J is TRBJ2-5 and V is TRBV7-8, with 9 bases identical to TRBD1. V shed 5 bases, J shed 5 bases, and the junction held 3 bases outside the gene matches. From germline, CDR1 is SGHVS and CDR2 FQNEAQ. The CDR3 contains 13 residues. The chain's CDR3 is CASSTDRGETQYF. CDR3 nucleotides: TGTGCCAGCAGCACCGACAGGGGGGAGACCCAGTACTTC.

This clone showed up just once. CDR3 bases: TGTGCCAGCAGTGAAGTGGCAGGTCAAGGCTACACCTTC. This sequence encodes CASSEVAGQGYTF. The rearrangement uses TRBV6-1 and TRBJ1-2; D is undetermined. V lost 1 base to trimming and J lost 8 bases, with 11 bases between them. In germline, CDR1 is MNHNS, CDR2 SASEGT. CDR3 length equals 13 residues.

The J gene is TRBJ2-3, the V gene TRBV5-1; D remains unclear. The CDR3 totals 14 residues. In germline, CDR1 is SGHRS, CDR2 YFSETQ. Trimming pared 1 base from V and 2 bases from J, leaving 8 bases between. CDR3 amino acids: CASSLFQDTDTQYF. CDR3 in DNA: TGCGCCAGCAGCTTGTTTCAGGACACAGATACGCAGTATTTT.

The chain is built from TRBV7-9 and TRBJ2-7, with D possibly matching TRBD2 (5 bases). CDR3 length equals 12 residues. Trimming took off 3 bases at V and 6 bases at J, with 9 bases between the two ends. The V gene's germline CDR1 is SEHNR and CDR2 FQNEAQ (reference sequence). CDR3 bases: TGTGCCAGCAGCTTTCCCGGGGTCGAGCAGTACTTC. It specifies CASSFPGVEQYF.

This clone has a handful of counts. The chain's CDR3 is CASSLGQGVWPQHF. The CDR3 DNA sequence: TGTGCCAGCAGCTTAGGACAGGGCGTTTGGCCCCAGCATTTT. The chain carries TRBV11-2 and TRBJ1-5; 7 bases are a match to TRBD1. The CDR3 is made up of 14 amino acids. CDR1 and CDR2 (germline): SGHAT, FQNNGV. After removal of 1 base from V and 9 bases from J, the junction contained 6 bases not matched to a gene.